These 21 T cell receptor beta chains came from one sample sequenced in a study of blood T cell repertoires in COVID-19. Using immunoSEQ multiplex PCR, the repertoire was profiled, and TCRdb retains in-frame clones only, with some absent. This sample has roughly 230,000 clones; 89% occur once, and the top ten carry 3.5% to 5.5%. Specimen: peripheral blood. Source of these receptors: a woman in her forties who had recovered from COVID-19.

In its sample, this clone was seen a few times. Written as DNA, the CDR3 is TGTGCCAGCTCACCAGTTGGACAGTACAATGAGCAGTTCTTC. This translates into CASSPVGQYNEQFF. The chain couples TRBV18 to TRBJ2-1; TRBD1 might be the D (6 bases). CDR1 is KGHSH, CDR2 LQKENI, per germline. CDR3 length: 14 amino acids. The V gene lost 2 bases and the J gene lost 4 bases, with 9 bases spanning the gap.

V usage is TRBV4-1 and J usage is TRBJ2-2, with D possibly TRBD2 on 5 matching bases. V gave up 0 bases and J gave up 0 bases, with 11 bases separating them. Germline assignment: CDR1 MGHRA and CDR2 YSYEKL. This CDR3 contains 17 residues. The CDR3 is CASSQDTGGSNTGELFF. The CDR3, as DNA: TGCGCCAGCAGCCAAGACACGGGCGGGTCGAACACCGGGGAGCTGTTTTTT.

The chain uses TRBV5-6 and TRBJ1-2; 9 bases are a match to TRBD1. This CDR3 spans 15 amino acids. Per germline, CDR1 SGHDT and CDR2 YYEEEE. The V and J ends lost 5 bases and 8 bases, in that order; junction bases with no gene match: 13. CDR3 bases: TGTGCCAGCAGACCCGGCACAGGGGGCGCGCGGGGCTACACCTTC. Amino acid sequence: CASRPGTGGARGYTF.

The genes are TRBV4-3 and TRBJ2-5; 8 nucleotides agree with TRBD1. CDR3 length: 15 amino acids. Unmatched junction bases numbered 11, after V lost 6 bases and J lost 5 bases. Per the germline V gene, CDR1 is LGHNA and CDR2 is YSLEER. CDR3 nucleotides: TGCGCCAGCAGTAGCAGGACAGGGCCGCGGGAGACCCAGTACTTC. This encodes CASSSRTGPRETQYF.

This chain joins TRBV29-1 and TRBJ1-4; possibly TRBD1 for D (6 bases). Deletions cut 6 bases from V and 7 bases from J, with 15 bases between. The CDR3 has 13 residues. Germline-derived CDR1 and CDR2 are SQVTM and ANQGSEA. CDR3 region: CSVRTARSEKLFF. CDR3 DNA: TGCAGCGTGAGGACAGCAAGAAGTGAAAAACTGTTTTTT. Full variable domain (rest looked up from reference TRBV29-1 and TRBJ1-4): SAVISQKPSRDICQRGTSLTIQCQVDSQVTMMFWYRQQPGQSLTLIATANQGSEATYESGFVIDKFPISRPNLTFSTLTVSNMSPEDSSIYLCSVRTARSEKLFFGSGTQLSVL.

The chain joins TRBV19 to TRBJ2-2; TRBD1 is a possible D gene (6 bases). CDR1 is LNHDA, CDR2 SQIVND, per germline (reference sequence). V was shortened by 6 bases and J by 3 bases, with 17 bases between the two germline ends. The CDR3 has 16 amino acids. CDR3 region: CASSQGSKGYTGELFF. CDR3 DNA: TGTGCCAGTAGCCAGGGGTCCAAAGGGTACACCGGGGAGCTGTTTTTT.

The V and J genes are TRBV27 and TRBJ1-1, with 9 bases identical to TRBD1. Germline V gene lookup returns CDR1 MNHEY and CDR2 SMNVEV (reference sequence). The CDR3 contains 14 residues. The trim removed 6 bases at V and 6 bases at J, leaving 8 bases unmatched. CDR3 DNA: TGTGCCAGCAGCTGGGGACAGGGAGGGGCTGAAGCTTTCTTT. Its translation: CASSWGQGGAEAFF.

The rearrangement uses TRBV4-3 and TRBJ2-5, with D possibly being TRBD2 (5 bases). This CDR3 has 13 residues. Germline V CDR1 and CDR2: LGHNA, YSLEER. Trimming pared 9 bases from V and 4 bases from J, leaving 15 bases between. The CDR3 DNA reads TGCGCCAGTGCGAGGGAGATAAGAGAGACCCAGTACTTC. Its translation: CASAREIRETQYF.

The chain joins TRBV7-7 to TRBJ1-4; D not certain. The CDR3 sequence is 13 residues long. Trimming shortened V by 1 base and J by 7 bases, and 7 bases separated the two germline ends. The germline V gene encodes CDR1 SSHAT and CDR2 FNYEAQ (reference sequence). The CDR3 reads CASSLERGEKLFF. DNA of the CDR3: TGTGCCAGCAGCTTAGAAAGAGGTGAAAAACTGTTTTTT.

A word on this clone: One junction end does not reproduce the germline sequence, and a read error may be involved. The rearrangement joins TRBV5-4 to TRBJ2-3; 8 bases are shared with TRBD2. There are 14 residues in the CDR3. Germline loops: CDR1 SGHNT, CDR2 YYREEE (reference sequence). CDR3: CASSLGLESDTQYF. The CDR3 bases are TGTGCCAGCAGTTTGGGACTAGAGTCAGATACGCAGTATTTT.

The chain uses TRBV19 and TRBJ1-6; D call uncertain. CDR1 is LNHDA, CDR2 SQIVND, per germline (reference sequence). The CDR3 consists of 15 residues. The ends were cut back, 6 bases at V and 0 bases at J, with 9 bases in the middle. This chain's CDR3 is CASRTWSSYNSPLHF. As DNA, the CDR3 is TGTGCCAGTAGGACTTGGAGCTCCTATAATTCACCCCTCCACTTT.

The J gene is TRBJ2-1, the V gene TRBV19; TRBD2 aligns across 8 bases. CDR3 size: 15 residues. V shed 5 bases and J 4 bases; nucleotides not matched to a gene: 7. Germline CDR1 is LNHDA and CDR2 is SQIVND (reference sequence). Here the CDR3 reads CASSARAGAYNEQFF. The CDR3 coding sequence is TGTGCCAGTAGTGCAAGAGCGGGGGCATACAATGAGCAGTTCTTC.

The genes are TRBV5-6 and TRBJ2-7; 9 bases align to TRBD2. Trimming removed 2 bases from V and 0 bases from J; junction bases left unmatched: 6. In germline, CDR1 is SGHDT, CDR2 YYEEEE. The CDR3 has 16 amino acids. CDR3 sequence: CASSFRTSASSYEQYV. In nucleotides, the CDR3 is TGTGCCAGCAGCTTCAGGACTAGCGCGAGCTCCTACGAGCAGTACGTC.

This chain uses TRBV7-2 with TRBJ2-4; TRBD1 matches at 8 bases. In germline, CDR1 is SGHTA, CDR2 FQGNSA. The junction had 6 bases not matched to a gene; V was cut back by 5 bases and J by 6 bases. The CDR3 is made up of 14 amino acids. CDR3 sequence reads: CASSVTTGANIQYF. In DNA form, the CDR3 reads TGTGCCAGCAGCGTAACGACAGGGGCAAACATTCAGTACTTC.

The genes are TRBV4-1 and TRBJ2-7, with 10 bases matching TRBD2. This CDR3 spans 19 amino acids. Germline V gene data show CDR1 as MGHRA and CDR2 as YSYEKL. The J segment lost 2 bases and the V segment lost 4 bases, leaving 17 bases of the junction unmatched. CDR3 loop: CASSPIRSAAGGPPYEQYF. The CDR3 DNA reads TGCGCCAGCAGCCCTATTCGTTCCGCAGCGGGGGGGCCCCCCTACGAGCAGTACTTC.

The chain couples TRBV7-6 to TRBJ2-2; no firm D call. Deletions cut 3 bases from V and 7 bases from J, with 12 bases between. From germline, CDR1 is SGHVS and CDR2 FNYEAQ. The length of the CDR3 is 14 residues. The CDR3, as DNA: TGTGCCAGCAGCTTTAATTTTCCGGGCGGGGAGCTGTTTTTT. It specifies CASSFNFPGGELFF.

This clone showed up just once. The chain has TRBV5-1 and TRBJ1-1; 8 bases are a match to TRBD1. CDR1 is SGHRS, CDR2 YFSETQ, per germline. This CDR3 region has 17 residues. With V trimmed by 4 bases and J by 1 base, 12 bases remained unmatched. The DNA for the CDR3 is TGCGCCAGCAGCGCGCCTAACAGGGGGATGGAGAACACTGAAGCTTTCTTT. Its protein is CASSAPNRGMENTEAFF.

The gene calls are TRBV27 and TRBJ2-5; D may be TRBD2 (6 bases). Germline CDR1 reads MNHEY; CDR2 reads SMNVEV (reference sequence). The CDR3 is 12 residues long. V was pared by 8 bases and J by 9 bases, with 16 bases between. The CDR3: CASGGTIGPQYF. CDR3 bases: TGTGCCAGCGGGGGGACCATCGGGCCCCAGTACTTC.

The chain uses TRBV3-1 (or the pseudogene TRBV3-2) and TRBJ1-3, with a weak D call TRBD1 (5 bases). V was trimmed by 1 base and J by 9 bases, leaving 13 bases between them. This CDR3 is 14 amino acids long. CDR1 is LGHDT, CDR2 YNNKEL, per germline (reference sequence). This CDR3 reads CASSQVTGAGTIYF. Here the CDR3 DNA reads TGTGCCAGCAGCCAAGTGACTGGGGCAGGCACCATATATTTT.

This chain joins TRBV6-5 and TRBJ2-2, with 7 bases matching TRBD1. The CDR3 is 16 residues long. Germline values: CDR1 MNHEY, CDR2 SVGAGI. The ends lost 4 bases at V and 7 bases at J; junction bases unmatched: 12. CDR3 sequence (DNA): TGTGCCAGCAGTTCGACAGGGAAGGCCAGGGGCGGGGAGCTGTTTTTT. This gives the protein CASSSTGKARGGELFF.

The chain links TRBV3-1 (or the pseudogene TRBV3-2) to TRBJ2-2; a possible D gene is TRBD1 (5 bases). The CDR3 is made up of 16 amino acids. V lost 0 bases to trimming and J lost 7 bases, with 15 bases between them. CDR1 LGHDT and CDR2 YNNKEL come from the germline V gene (reference sequence). The CDR3 loop is CASSQEGRCRGGELFF. Written as DNA, the CDR3 is TGTGCCAGCAGCCAAGAAGGCCGGTGTAGGGGCGGGGAGCTGTTTTTT.